The 13 T cell receptor beta chains below all came from one sample that was sequenced in a study of blood T cell repertoires in COVID-19. Some clones are missing from TCRdb's copy, which holds only in-frame ones; the method was immunoSEQ multiplex PCR. In the table there are about 250,000 clones, roughly 89% of which are singletons. Sequencing was performed on PBMCs or T cells enriched from blood (not recorded which). These receptors were taken from a man in his forties who had recovered from COVID-19.

This chain connects TRBV7-2 to TRBJ2-7; 10 bases map to TRBD2. The trim removed 1 base at V and 1 base at J, leaving 7 bases unmatched. CDR3 length: 17 amino acids. Germline loops: CDR1 SGHTA, CDR2 FQGNSA. The CDR3 region has the DNA TGTGCCAGCAGCTTAGTTCGGAGCGGGAGGGGTTCCTACGAGCAGTACTTC. This encodes CASSLVRSGRGSYEQYF. The variable domain in full, with the rest retrieved from reference TRBV7-2 and TRBJ2-7, is GAGVSQSPSNKVTEKGKDVELRCDPISGHTALYWYRQSLGQGLEFLIYFQGNSAPDKSGLPSDRFSAERTGGSVSTLTIQRTQQEDSAVYLCASSLVRSGRGSYEQYFGPGTRLTVT.

The chain recombines TRBV6-6 with TRBJ1-4, with unresolved D. Trimming stripped 5 bases from V and 14 bases from J, with 30 bases between. The V gene's germline CDR1 is MNHNY and CDR2 SVGAGI (reference sequence). This CDR3 comprises 17 residues. CDR3: CASSLRGGRYTPFGLFF. CDR3 DNA: TGTGCCAGCAGTCTTCGGGGTGGGCGATATACCCCATTTGGTCTGTTTTTT.

This clone was counted a single time. The CDR3 loop reads CSASRRDYGYTF. The CDR3 DNA reads TGCAGTGCTAGTCGCCGGGACTATGGCTACACCTTC. The rearrangement joins TRBV20-1 to TRBJ1-2; D is uncertain. The CDR3 is 12 amino acids. Germline values: CDR1 DFQATT, CDR2 SNEGSKA (reference sequence). The V gene lost 3 bases and the J gene lost 3 bases, with 8 bases spanning the gap.

V gene TRBV6-5 combines with J gene TRBJ2-7, with 10 positions matching TRBD1. CDR1 and CDR2 from the germline V gene are MNHEY and SVGAGI. The CDR3 consists of 15 residues. The V and J ends lost 6 bases and 0 bases, in that order; junction bases with no gene match: 5. The CDR3 spells CASSLRDRGSYEQYF. The CDR3 region has the DNA TGTGCCAGCAGCCTCCGGGACAGGGGCTCCTACGAGCAGTACTTC.

The chain links TRBV19 to TRBJ1-3; D perhaps matches TRBD1 (6 bases). Looked up from germline, CDR1 is LNHDA and CDR2 is SQIVND (reference sequence). V lost 8 bases to trimming and J lost 0 bases, with 11 bases between them. The CDR3 spans 14 residues. The CDR3 loop is CASRKDSSGNTIYF. CDR3 bases: TGTGCCAGTCGTAAGGACAGCTCTGGAAACACCATATATTTT. Using reference TRBV19 and TRBJ1-3 for the parts outside the CDR3, the full variable domain is DGGITQSPKYLFRKEGQNVTLSCEQNLNHDAMYWYRQDPGQGLRLIYYSQIVNDFQKGDIAEGYSVSREKKESFPLTVTSAQKNPTAFYLCASRKDSSGNTIYFGEGSWLTVV.

The chain links TRBV4-1 to TRBJ2-7; 12 nucleotides line up with TRBD1. The CDR3 loop spans 15 amino acids. The ends lost 4 bases at V and 1 base at J; junction bases unmatched: 2. In germline, CDR1 is MGHRA, CDR2 YSYEKL. The CDR3 reads CASSRDRGQSYEQYF. For the CDR3, the DNA is TGCGCCAGCAGCCGGGACAGGGGGCAATCCTACGAGCAGTACTTC.

V is TRBV6-5 and J is TRBJ2-5; TRBD2 matches 7 bases. The V gene end was trimmed by 7 bases and the J gene end by 1 base; junction bases not matched to a gene: 3. This CDR3 comprises 13 residues. From germline, CDR1 is MNHEY and CDR2 SVGAGI. In DNA, the CDR3 is TGTGCCAGCATGGGGGGGTTCCAAGAGACCCAGTACTTC. Amino acid sequence: CASMGGFQETQYF.

The chain joins TRBV5-1 to TRBJ2-7, with 15 positions matching TRBD2. From germline, CDR1 is SGHRS and CDR2 YFSETQ. The CDR3 runs to 18 residues. V dropped 4 bases and J dropped 1; count of bases not matched to a gene: 9. CDR3 bases: TGCGCCAGCAGCCCGGGACTAGCGGGAGGCCAATTATCCTACGAGCAGTACTTC. Protein product: CASSPGLAGGQLSYEQYF.

J is TRBJ2-2 and V is TRBV9; 12 bases are shared with TRBD2. CDR3 length: 16 residues. After removal of 3 bases from V and 2 bases from J, the junction contained 2 bases not matched to a gene. Germline CDR1 and CDR2: SGDLS and YYNGEE. The CDR3 DNA sequence: TGTGCCAGCAGCGGGACTAGCGGGGTTAACACCGGGGAGCTGTTTTTT. This translates into CASSGTSGVNTGELFF.

This clone was counted a few times. V gene TRBV5-4 combines with J gene TRBJ2-7, with 10 nucleotides matching TRBD1. This CDR3 has 17 amino acids. Germline values: CDR1 SGHNT, CDR2 YYREEE (reference sequence). J gave up 2 bases and V 4 bases, and 12 bases lay outside the gene matches. This CDR3 reads CASSPLSGQGLTYEQYF. The CDR3 nucleotides read TGTGCCAGCAGCCCCTTGTCGGGACAGGGGTTAACCTACGAGCAGTACTTC.

This clone was seen more than once but under ten times. The V call is TRBV3-1 (or the pseudogene TRBV3-2), the J call TRBJ1-2, with D uncertain. CDR3 length: 16 amino acids. V lost 1 base and J 4 bases, leaving 16 bases between the germline ends. Germline V gene lookup returns CDR1 LGHDT and CDR2 YNNKEL (reference sequence). The CDR3 DNA is TGTGCCAGCAGCCAAGGGGTATTTGGCGGTAGCTATGGCTACACCTTC. Protein sequence: CASSQGVFGGSYGYTF.

Only a few counts were recorded for this clone. The CDR3 spells CASSGAGDYNEQFF. As DNA, the CDR3 is TGTGCCAGTAGTGGCGCAGGGGATTACAATGAGCAGTTCTTC. This rearrangement joins TRBV19 to TRBJ2-1; TRBD1 might be the D (6 bases). Germline-derived CDR1 and CDR2 are LNHDA and SQIVND (reference sequence). V gave up 5 bases and J gave up 4 bases, with 12 bases separating them. This CDR3 has 14 amino acids.

V gene TRBV7-2 combines with J gene TRBJ2-7, with TRBD2 as a possible D gene (6 bases). There are 16 residues in the CDR3. CDR1 and CDR2 from the germline V gene are SGHTA and FQGNSA. The germline V and J ends were trimmed by 4 bases and 1 base, with 17 bases remaining between them. In nucleotides, the CDR3 is TGTGCCAGCAGCTACAATACCGCGGGACGGTCCTACGAGCAGTACTTC. As protein: CASSYNTAGRSYEQYF.